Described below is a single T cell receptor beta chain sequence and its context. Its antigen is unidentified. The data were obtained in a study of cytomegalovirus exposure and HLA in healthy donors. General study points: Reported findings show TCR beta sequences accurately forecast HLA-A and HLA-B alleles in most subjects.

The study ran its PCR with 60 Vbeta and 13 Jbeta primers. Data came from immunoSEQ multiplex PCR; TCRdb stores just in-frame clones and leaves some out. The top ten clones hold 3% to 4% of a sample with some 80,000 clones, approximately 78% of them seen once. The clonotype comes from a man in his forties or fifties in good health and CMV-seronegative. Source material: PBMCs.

The CDR3 region is CASSSHGGYEQYF. CDR3 DNA: TGTGCCAGCAGCTCTCACGGTGGCTACGAGCAGTACTTC. The rearrangement uses TRBV7-6 and TRBJ2-7; no firm D call. The CDR3 has 13 residues. CDR1 and CDR2 (germline): SGHVS, FNYEAQ. V was clipped by 4 bases and J by 3 bases, with 10 bases between them.